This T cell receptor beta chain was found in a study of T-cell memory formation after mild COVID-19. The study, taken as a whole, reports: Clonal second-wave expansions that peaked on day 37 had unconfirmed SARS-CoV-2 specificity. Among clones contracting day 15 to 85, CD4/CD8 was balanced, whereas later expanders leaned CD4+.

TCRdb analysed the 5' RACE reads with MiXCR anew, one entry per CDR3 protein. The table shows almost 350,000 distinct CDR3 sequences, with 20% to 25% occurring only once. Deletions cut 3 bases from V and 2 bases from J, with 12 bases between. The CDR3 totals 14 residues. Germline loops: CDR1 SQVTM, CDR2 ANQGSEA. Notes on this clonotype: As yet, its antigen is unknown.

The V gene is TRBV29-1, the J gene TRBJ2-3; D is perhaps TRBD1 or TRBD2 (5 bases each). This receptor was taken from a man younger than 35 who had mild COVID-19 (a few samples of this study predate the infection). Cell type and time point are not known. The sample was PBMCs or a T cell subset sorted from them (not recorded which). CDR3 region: CSVERDGDTDTQYF. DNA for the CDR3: TGCAGCGTTGAGAGGGACGGGGACACAGATACGCAGTATTTT.